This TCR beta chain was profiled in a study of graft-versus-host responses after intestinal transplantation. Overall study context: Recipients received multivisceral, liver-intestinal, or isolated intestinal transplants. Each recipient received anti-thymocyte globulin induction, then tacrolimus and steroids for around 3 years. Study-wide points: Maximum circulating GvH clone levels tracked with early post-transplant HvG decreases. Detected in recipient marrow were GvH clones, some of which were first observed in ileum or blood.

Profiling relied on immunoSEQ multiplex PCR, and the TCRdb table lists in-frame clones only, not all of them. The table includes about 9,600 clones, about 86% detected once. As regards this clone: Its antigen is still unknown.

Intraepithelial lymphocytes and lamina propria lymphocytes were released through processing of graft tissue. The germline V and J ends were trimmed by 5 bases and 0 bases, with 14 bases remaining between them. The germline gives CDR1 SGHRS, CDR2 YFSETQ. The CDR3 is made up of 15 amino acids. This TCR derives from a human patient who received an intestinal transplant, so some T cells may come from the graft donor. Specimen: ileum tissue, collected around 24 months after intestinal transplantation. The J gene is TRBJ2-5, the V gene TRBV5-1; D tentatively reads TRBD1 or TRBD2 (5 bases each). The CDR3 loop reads CASRKTGGNQETQYF. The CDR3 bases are TGCGCCAGCAGGAAAACTGGGGGAAACCAAGAGACCCAGTACTTC.